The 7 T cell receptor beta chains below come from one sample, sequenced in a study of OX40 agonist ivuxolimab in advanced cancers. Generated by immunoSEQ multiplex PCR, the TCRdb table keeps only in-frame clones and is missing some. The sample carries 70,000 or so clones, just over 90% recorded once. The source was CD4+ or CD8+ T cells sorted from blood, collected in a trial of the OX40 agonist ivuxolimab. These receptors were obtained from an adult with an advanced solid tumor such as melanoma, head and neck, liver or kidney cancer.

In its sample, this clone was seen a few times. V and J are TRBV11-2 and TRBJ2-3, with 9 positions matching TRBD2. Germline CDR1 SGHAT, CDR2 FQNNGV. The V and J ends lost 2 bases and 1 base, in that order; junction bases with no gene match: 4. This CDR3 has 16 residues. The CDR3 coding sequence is TGTGCCAGCAGCTTACTCGCGGGAGGGGGCACAGATACGCAGTATTTT. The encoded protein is CASSLLAGGGTDTQYF.

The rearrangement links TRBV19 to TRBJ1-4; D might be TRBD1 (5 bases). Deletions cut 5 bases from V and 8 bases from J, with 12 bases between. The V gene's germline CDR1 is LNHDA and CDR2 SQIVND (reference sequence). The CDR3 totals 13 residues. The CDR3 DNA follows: TGTGCCAGTAGTGTCCCGAGGGGAGAAAAACTGTTTTTT. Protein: CASSVPRGEKLFF.

CDR3 loop: CASSLGGVMGETQYF. Here the CDR3 DNA reads TGCGCCAGCAGCTTGGGAGGAGTCATGGGAGAGACCCAGTACTTC. The chain links TRBV5-1 to TRBJ2-5; unclear D gene. The CDR3 contains 15 residues. CDR1 and CDR2 (germline): SGHRS, YFSETQ. Trimming left V 0 bases short and J 4 bases short, with 13 bases between. Full variable domain (missing parts from reference TRBV5-1 and TRBJ2-5): KAGVTQTPRYLIKTRGQQVTLSCSPISGHRSVSWYQQTPGQGLQFLFEYFSETQRNKGNFPGRFSGRQFSNSRSEMNVSTLELGDSALYLCASSLGGVMGETQYFGPGTRLLVL.

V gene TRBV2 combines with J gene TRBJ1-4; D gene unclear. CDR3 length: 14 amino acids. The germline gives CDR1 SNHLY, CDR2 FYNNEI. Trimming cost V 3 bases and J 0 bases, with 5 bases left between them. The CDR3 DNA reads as TGTGCCAGCAGTGATGTACCAACTAATGAAAAACTGTTTTTT. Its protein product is CASSDVPTNEKLFF. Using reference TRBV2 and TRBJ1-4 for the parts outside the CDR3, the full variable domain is EPEVTQTPSHQVTQMGQEVILRCVPISNHLYFYWYRQILGQKVEFLVSFYNNEISEKSEIFDDQFSVERPDGSNFTLKIRSTKLEDSAMYFCASSDVPTNEKLFFGSGTQLSVL.

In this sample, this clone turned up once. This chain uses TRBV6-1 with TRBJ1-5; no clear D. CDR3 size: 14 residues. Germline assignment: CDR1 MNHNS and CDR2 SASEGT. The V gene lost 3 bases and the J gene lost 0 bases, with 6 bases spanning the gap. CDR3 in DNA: TGTGCCAGCAGTGAGGGCAGTAGCAATCAGCCCCAGCATTTT. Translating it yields CASSEGSSNQPQHF.

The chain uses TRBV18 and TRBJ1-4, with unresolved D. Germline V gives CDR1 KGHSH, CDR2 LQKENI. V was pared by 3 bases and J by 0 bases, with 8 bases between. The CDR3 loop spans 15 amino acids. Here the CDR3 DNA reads TGTGCCAGCTCACCCGTCGGGGCAACTAATGAAAAACTGTTTTTT. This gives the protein CASSPVGATNEKLFF.

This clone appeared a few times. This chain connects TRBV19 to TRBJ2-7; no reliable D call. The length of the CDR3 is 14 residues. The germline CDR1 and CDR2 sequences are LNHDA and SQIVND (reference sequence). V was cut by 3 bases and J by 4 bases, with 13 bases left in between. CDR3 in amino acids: CASSIVAGPYEQYF. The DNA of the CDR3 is TGTGCCAGTAGTATTGTGGCAGGACCTTACGAGCAGTACTTC.